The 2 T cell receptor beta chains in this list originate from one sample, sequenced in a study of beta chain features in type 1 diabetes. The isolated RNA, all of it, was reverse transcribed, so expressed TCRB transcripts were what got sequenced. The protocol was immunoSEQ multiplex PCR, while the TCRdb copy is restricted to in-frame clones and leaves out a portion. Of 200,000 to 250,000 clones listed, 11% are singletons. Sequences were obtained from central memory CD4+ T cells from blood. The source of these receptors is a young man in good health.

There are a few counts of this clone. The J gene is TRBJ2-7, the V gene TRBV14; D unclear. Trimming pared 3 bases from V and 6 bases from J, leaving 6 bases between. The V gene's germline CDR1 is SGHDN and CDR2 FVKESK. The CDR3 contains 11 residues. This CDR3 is CASSHSGEQYF. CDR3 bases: TGTGCCAGCAGCCACTCCGGCGAGCAGTACTTC.

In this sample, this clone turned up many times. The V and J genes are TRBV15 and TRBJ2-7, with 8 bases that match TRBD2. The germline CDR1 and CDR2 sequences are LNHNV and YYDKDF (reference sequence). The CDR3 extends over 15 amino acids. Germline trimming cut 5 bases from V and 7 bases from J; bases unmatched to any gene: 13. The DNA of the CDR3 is TGTGCCACCAGCCGGGTAGCGGGGATGGGGGGGGAGCAGTACTTC. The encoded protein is CATSRVAGMGGEQYF.